This T cell receptor (beta chain) was observed in a study of blood T cell repertoires in COVID-19. Study context: Samples representing acute and convalescent COVID-19 were sourced from the United States, Italy and Spain. In each case, the material was cDNA or gDNA derived from T cells, B-cell-depleted T cells, or PBMCs.

Germline lookup yields CDR1 MDHEN and CDR2 SYDVKM. CDR3 length: 18 residues. The V end lost 7 bases, the J end lost 11 bases, and 30 bases lay between the germline ends. In the authors' methods: Counts of nucleated cells, estimated from reference gene primer amplification, were obtained. Data came from immunoSEQ multiplex PCR; TCRdb stores just in-frame clones and leaves some out. D and trimming were read from the DNA, whereas the V and J calls and clone size are those reported in that table. The sample has approximately 20,000 clones; approximately 95% are singletons. Sequencing used peripheral blood. This clonotype originated in a woman between 50 and 59 years old with active COVID-19. The genes are TRBV28 and TRBJ1-6; D may be TRBD1 (6 bases). The CDR3 DNA follows: TGTGCCAGCACCATAAGGACCGTACAGGGCCCCGCTGACCCACCCCTCCACTTT. Translating gives CASTIRTVQGPADPPLHF.